This T cell receptor beta chain was recorded in a study of blood T cell repertoires in COVID-19. Across the study: Italy, Spain and the United States were the sources of the convalescent and acute COVID-19 samples.

Per the study methods: Estimation of nucleated cell counts was performed using reference gene primer amplification. Generated by immunoSEQ multiplex PCR, the TCRdb table keeps only in-frame clones and is missing some. D and trimming come from the DNA, and the V and J calls and clone size come from that table. The sample carries over 90,000 clones, 75% to 95% recorded once. CDR3 size: 17 residues. J gave up 10 bases and V 3 bases, and 18 bases lay outside the gene matches. Germline V gene sequence: CDR1 MNHNS, CDR2 SASEGT. The sequencing sample was made of peripheral blood. The chain uses TRBV6-1 and TRBJ2-4; 7 bases agree with TRBD1. This receptor was identified in a man between 18 and 29 years old with acute or convalescent COVID-19. CDR3 protein: CASSEAKDRFTLGIQYF. As DNA, the CDR3 is TGTGCCAGCAGTGAGGCTAAGGACAGGTTCACCCTCGGGATTCAGTACTTC.